This T cell receptor (beta chain) was retrieved from a study of T cells in Graves' hyperthyroidism and ophthalmopathy. General observations from the study: Most expanded thyroid clonotypes above 0.001 recurred in blood. Ophthalmopathy was told apart from stable hyperthyroidism by a 13 V-J model. Ophthalmopathy was identified by the model a median roughly six months ahead of onset.

The germline V and J ends were trimmed by 8 bases and 0 bases, with 13 bases remaining between them. This CDR3 is 14 amino acids long. CDR1 SNHLY and CDR2 FYNNEI come from the germline V gene. The authors obtained PBMCs from more than 8 ml of fresh peripheral blood. Amplification of TCR beta CDR3 regions used RNA as the template. RT-PCR in the first round (using the HTBI primer set) targeted the TCR CDR3. TCRdb fed the multiplex PCR reads into MiXCR, producing one record per CDR3 protein. Of 600,000 to 650,000 distinct CDR3 sequences listed, about 16% are singletons. This clonotype was detected many times. Its antigen is unidentified.

Sequenced material: blood. The sequence was collected from a woman in her 30s with Graves' hyperthyroidism. J is TRBJ2-5 and V is TRBV2; a weak D match, TRBD2 (5 bases). CDR3 nucleotide sequence: TGTGCCAGCTCCCGAGAGGGAAACCAAGAGACCCAGTACTTC. Translation: CASSREGNQETQYF.